The TCR beta chain under discussion was sequenced for a study of CD8 T cells in ankylosing spondylitis. The CDR3 covers 14 residues. V was pared by 0 bases and J by 7 bases, with 4 bases of the junction left unmatched. CDR1 and CDR2 from the germline V gene are GTSNPN and SVGIG (reference sequence). For this clonotype: What it recognizes is unknown.

As the method for making TCR beta libraries, quantitative 5'-RACE with molecular barcodes was used. MiXCR, applied by TCRdb to the 5' RACE reads, yields one record per CDR3 protein. The sample holds a few hundred thousand distinct CDR3 sequences, 17% seen once. General observations from the study: Blood of patients with ankylosing spondylitis appeared to be characterized by a TCR beta motif of roughly eight highly homologous variants. Existing reports had already noted some motif variants in reactive arthritis synovial fluid and blood. Those disease-linked clones were CD8+; they were also relatively rare in peripheral blood.

The source is a male donor with ankylosing spondylitis. Input material: blood, either unsorted or a sorted T cell fraction (not recorded which). This chain links TRBV30 with TRBJ2-2, with 8 bases that match TRBD1. CDR3 residues: CAWSVQGVGGELFF. The CDR3 DNA sequence: TGTGCCTGGAGTGTACAGGGGGTTGGCGGGGAGCTGTTTTTT.